This is a list of T cell receptor beta chains from one sample in a study of PD-L1 blockade in urothelial cancer. TCRdb's table, derived via immunoSEQ multiplex PCR, lists solely in-frame clones and lacks some. There are under 30,000 clones in the sample; 84% occur only once, and about 8.9% lies in the top ten. The input for sequencing was PBMCs, taken around atezolizumab (anti-PD-L1) treatment. These receptors all come from a man between 70 and 80 years old with urothelial cancer. Both conserved end residues are part of each CDR3. The D gene is left open where the match is weak. For some rows the clone size is stated as once, few or many, or as a class when expanded; others skip it.

abundance: NA
j_gene: TRBJ2-7
v_gene: TRBV5-4
d_gene: TRBD2
CDR3aa: CASSLGTSGSSYPGEQYF
CDR3nt: TGTGCCAGCAGCTTGGGGACTAGCGGGAGTTCCTATCCTGGGGAGCAGTACTTC

abundance: NA
j_gene: TRBJ2-1
v_gene: TRBV10-2
d_gene: TRBD2
CDR3aa: CASTRTSGQADEQFF
CDR3nt: TGCGCCAGCACTCGGACTAGCGGGCAGGCGGATGAGCAGTTCTTC

abundance: NA
j_gene: TRBJ2-1
v_gene: TRBV7-6
d_gene: TRBD2
CDR3aa: CASSPPGLAGPRGRYNEQFF
CDR3nt: TGTGCCAGCAGCCCCCCGGGACTAGCGGGTCCCAGAGGTAGGTACAATGAGCAGTTCTTC

abundance: NA
j_gene: TRBJ2-3
v_gene: TRBV7-9
d_gene: TRBD1
CDR3aa: CASSWTGMTGADTQYF
CDR3nt: TGTGCCAGCAGCTGGACAGGAATGACAGGGGCAGATACGCAGTATTTT

abundance: NA
j_gene: TRBJ2-7
v_gene: TRBV9
d_gene: NA
CDR3aa: CASSLYEQYF
CDR3nt: TGTGCCAGCAGTCTCTACGAGCAGTACTTC

abundance: NA
j_gene: TRBJ2-1
v_gene: TRBV6-1
d_gene: TRBD2
CDR3aa: CASRLAGHNEQFF
CDR3nt: TGTGCCAGCAGACTAGCGGGGCACAATGAGCAGTTCTTC

abundance: NA
j_gene: TRBJ2-7
v_gene: TRBV11-2
d_gene: TRBD1
CDR3aa: CASSPLVSGTGPTYEQYF
CDR3nt: TGTGCCAGCAGCCCCTTGGTCTCCGGGACAGGGCCCACCTACGAGCAGTACTTC

abundance: once
j_gene: TRBJ1-4
v_gene: TRBV19
d_gene: NA
CDR3aa: CASSFQGLGKLFF
CDR3nt: TGTGCCAGTAGTTTCCAGGGATTGGGAAAACTGTTTTTT

abundance: NA
j_gene: TRBJ2-7
v_gene: TRBV27
d_gene: TRBD1
CDR3aa: CASRRTGGYEQYF
CDR3nt: TGTGCCAGCCGCCGGACAGGGGGCTACGAGCAGTACTTC

abundance: once
j_gene: TRBJ1-3
v_gene: TRBV6-1
d_gene: NA
CDR3aa: CASSEAPVGSGNTIYF
CDR3nt: TGTGCCAGCAGTGAAGCTCCAGTTGGCTCTGGAAACACCATATATTTT

abundance: NA
j_gene: TRBJ2-5
v_gene: TRBV18
d_gene: NA
CDR3aa: CASSRFGQPEETQYF
CDR3nt: TGTGCCAGCTCCAGATTTGGACAGCCCGAAGAGACCCAGTACTTC

abundance: few
j_gene: TRBJ1-5
v_gene: TRBV28
d_gene: TRBD1
CDR3aa: CASRGQGNQPQHF
CDR3nt: TGTGCCAGCAGAGGACAGGGGAATCAGCCCCAGCATTTT

abundance: NA
j_gene: TRBJ2-5
v_gene: TRBV2
d_gene: TRBD2
CDR3aa: CASSPRTSGSLWQETQYF
CDR3nt: TGTGCCAGCAGTCCCCGGACTAGCGGGAGTTTGTGGCAAGAGACCCAGTACTTC

abundance: NA
j_gene: TRBJ2-6
v_gene: TRBV29-1
d_gene: TRBD1
CDR3aa: CSVLRDRGDGANVLTF
CDR3nt: TGCAGCGTTCTCCGGGACAGGGGGGATGGGGCCAACGTCCTGACTTTC

abundance: NA
j_gene: TRBJ2-7
v_gene: TRBV9
d_gene: NA
CDR3aa: CASSVGLSPDEQYF
CDR3nt: TGTGCCAGCAGCGTAGGACTATCCCCCGACGAGCAGTACTTC

abundance: NA
j_gene: TRBJ2-7
v_gene: TRBV29-1
d_gene: TRBD1
CDR3aa: CSVEGGQGAHEQYF
CDR3nt: TGCAGCGTTGAAGGGGGACAGGGGGCACACGAGCAGTACTTC

abundance: few
j_gene: TRBJ2-7
v_gene: TRBV27
d_gene: NA
CDR3aa: CASSPLQNLYEQYF
CDR3nt: TGTGCCAGCAGTCCCCTCCAGAACCTCTACGAGCAGTACTTC

abundance: NA
j_gene: TRBJ2-2
v_gene: TRBV9
d_gene: NA
CDR3aa: CASSVAVSANTGELFF
CDR3nt: TGTGCCAGCAGCGTAGCAGTGTCCGCGAACACCGGGGAGCTGTTTTTT

abundance: NA
j_gene: TRBJ2-3
v_gene: TRBV18
d_gene: NA
CDR3aa: CASSPPTVTDTQYF
CDR3nt: TGTGCCAGCTCACCACCGACAGTCACAGATACGCAGTATTTT

abundance: once
j_gene: TRBJ2-7
v_gene: TRBV29-1
d_gene: NA
CDR3aa: CSVEDGQGAYEQYF
CDR3nt: TGCAGCGTTGAAGATGGGCAGGGCGCCTACGAGCAGTACTTC

abundance: once
j_gene: TRBJ2-2
v_gene: TRBV28
d_gene: TRBD2
CDR3aa: CASSSLWVAGNSDGELFF
CDR3nt: TGTGCCAGCAGTTCCCTCTGGGTAGCGGGAAATTCGGACGGGGAGCTGTTTTTT

abundance: once
j_gene: TRBJ2-3
v_gene: TRBV5-6
d_gene: TRBD2
CDR3aa: CASSLQLAGGADTQYF
CDR3nt: TGTGCCAGCAGCTTGCAACTAGCGGGCGGGGCAGATACGCAGTATTTT

abundance: NA
j_gene: TRBJ1-2
v_gene: TRBV9
d_gene: NA
CDR3aa: CASSVTGTANYGYTF
CDR3nt: TGTGCCAGCAGCGTTACAGGTACAGCTAACTATGGCTACACCTTC

abundance: NA
j_gene: TRBJ1-1
v_gene: TRBV19
d_gene: NA
CDR3aa: CATKWGLGGGRLNTEAFF
CDR3nt: TGTGCCACAAAGTGGGGACTTGGAGGTGGGAGACTGAACACTGAAGCTTTCTTT

abundance: NA
j_gene: TRBJ2-3
v_gene: TRBV27
d_gene: TRBD1
CDR3aa: CASSPFETGSTDTQYF
CDR3nt: TGTGCCAGCAGCCCATTCGAGACAGGGAGCACAGATACGCAGTATTTT

abundance: NA
j_gene: TRBJ2-5
v_gene: TRBV10-3
d_gene: TRBD2
CDR3aa: CAMASGGETQYF
CDR3nt: TGTGCCATGGCAAGCGGGGGGGAGACCCAGTACTTC

abundance: NA
j_gene: TRBJ2-2
v_gene: TRBV5-1
d_gene: NA
CDR3aa: CASSLLDNSPGELFF
CDR3nt: TGCGCCAGCAGCTTGCTCGACAACTCCCCCGGGGAGCTGTTTTTT

abundance: once
j_gene: TRBJ1-1
v_gene: TRBV28
d_gene: NA
CDR3aa: CASSFRTEAFF
CDR3nt: TGTGCCAGCAGTTTCAGGACTGAAGCTTTCTTT

abundance: NA
j_gene: TRBJ2-7
v_gene: TRBV19
d_gene: NA
CDR3aa: CASSIRLGTFNYEQYF
CDR3nt: TGTGCCAGTAGTATCCGACTCGGGACTTTCAACTACGAGCAGTACTTC

abundance: NA
j_gene: TRBJ1-3
v_gene: TRBV7-2
d_gene: NA
CDR3aa: CASRPGRVGNTIYF
CDR3nt: TGTGCCAGCAGACCAGGGAGGGTCGGAAACACCATATATTTT

abundance: NA
j_gene: TRBJ2-7
v_gene: TRBV19
d_gene: TRBD2
CDR3aa: CASSSGTSVYYEQYF
CDR3nt: TGTGCCAGTAGTTCCGGGACTAGCGTTTACTACGAGCAGTACTTC

abundance: once
j_gene: TRBJ2-1
v_gene: TRBV19
d_gene: NA
CDR3aa: CASSIGQTNEQFF
CDR3nt: TGTGCCAGTAGTATAGGACAGACTAATGAGCAGTTCTTC

abundance: once
j_gene: TRBJ2-1
v_gene: TRBV19
d_gene: NA
CDR3aa: CASSIEDRPSYNEQFF
CDR3nt: TGTGCCAGTAGTATAGAAGACAGGCCCTCCTACAATGAGCAGTTCTTC

abundance: few
j_gene: TRBJ2-1
v_gene: TRBV7-9
d_gene: TRBD2
CDR3aa: CASSSWERGDNEQFF
CDR3nt: TGTGCCAGCAGCTCCTGGGAGCGGGGGGACAATGAGCAGTTCTTC

abundance: NA
j_gene: TRBJ1-2
v_gene: TRBV5-4
d_gene: TRBD1
CDR3aa: CASSWGTGYEGYTF
CDR3nt: TGTGCCAGCAGCTGGGGGACAGGATATGAGGGCTACACCTTC

abundance: NA
j_gene: TRBJ2-7
v_gene: TRBV7-6
d_gene: TRBD2
CDR3aa: CASSRLAESSYEQYF
CDR3nt: TGTGCCAGCAGCCGACTAGCGGAGAGCTCCTACGAGCAGTACTTC

abundance: NA
j_gene: TRBJ2-7
v_gene: TRBV11-1
d_gene: NA
CDR3aa: CASSLGADLTAYEQYF
CDR3nt: TGTGCCAGCAGCTTAGGTGCGGATTTGACGGCCTACGAGCAGTACTTC